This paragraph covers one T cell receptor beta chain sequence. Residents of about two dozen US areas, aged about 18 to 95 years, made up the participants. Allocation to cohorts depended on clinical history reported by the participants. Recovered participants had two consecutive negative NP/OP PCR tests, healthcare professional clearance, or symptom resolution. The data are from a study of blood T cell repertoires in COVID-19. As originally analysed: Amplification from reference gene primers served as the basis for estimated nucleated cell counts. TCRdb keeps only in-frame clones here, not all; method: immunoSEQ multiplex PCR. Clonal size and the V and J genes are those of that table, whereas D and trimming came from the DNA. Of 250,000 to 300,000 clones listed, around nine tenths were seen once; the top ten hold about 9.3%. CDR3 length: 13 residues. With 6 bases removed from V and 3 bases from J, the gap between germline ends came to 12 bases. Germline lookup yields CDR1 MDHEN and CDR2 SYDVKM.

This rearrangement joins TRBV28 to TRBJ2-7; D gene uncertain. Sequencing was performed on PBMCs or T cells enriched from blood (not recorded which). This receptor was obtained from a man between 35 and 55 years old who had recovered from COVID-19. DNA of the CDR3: TGTGCCAGCAGCTCCCCGAACAGCTACGAGCAGTACTTC. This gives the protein CASSSPNSYEQYF.